A single sample is the source of the 15 T cell receptor beta chains below, sequenced in a study of T cell repertoires in cytomegalovirus infection. TCRdb processed the reads anew with MiXCR; each CDR3 protein has one entry. The sample records around 570,000 distinct CDR3 sequences, 35% to 50% being singletons. These receptors' targets are unknown. The sample here was cultured PBMCs, taken from culture after CMV antigen stimulation. These receptors were taken from a human donor in good health (CMV status not recorded). Some clones in this sample may be carry-over from other donors' samples.

The J gene is TRBJ1-6, the V gene TRBV19, with D uncertain. Germline V gives CDR1 LNHDA, CDR2 SQIVND (reference sequence). The CDR3 consists of 14 residues. Trimming shortened V by 5 bases and J by 9 bases, and 14 bases separated the two germline ends. DNA of the CDR3: TGTGCCAGTAGTGGCGGACCCGGGGTTTCACCCCTCCACTTT. It is translated as CASSGGPGVSPLHF.

This rearrangement joins TRBV4-1 to TRBJ2-1; 8 bases match TRBD1. Germline assignment: CDR1 MGHRA and CDR2 YSYEKL. V lost 0 bases, J lost 4 bases, and 5 bases stayed unmatched. This CDR3 contains 16 residues. CDR3 nucleotide sequence: TGCGCCAGCAGCCAAGATGGGCAGGGGGCTTACAATGAGCAGTTCTTC. The encoded protein is CASSQDGQGAYNEQFF.

J is TRBJ1-1 and V is TRBV6-6; a possible D gene is TRBD1 (5 bases). V was pared by 0 bases and J by 2 bases, with 16 bases between. Per the germline V gene, CDR1 is MNHNY and CDR2 is SVGAGI (reference sequence). The CDR3 is 17 residues long. CDR3 in amino acids: CASSYSSGRGVNTEAFF. The CDR3 nucleotides are TGTGCCAGCAGTTACTCGAGTGGTAGGGGTGTCAACACTGAAGCTTTCTTT.

The V gene is TRBV7-9, the J gene TRBJ1-6, with D possibly matching TRBD1 (5 bases). The CDR3 is 16 amino acids. Germline V CDR1 and CDR2: SEHNR, FQNEAQ (reference sequence). V shed 3 bases and J shed 8 bases, with 17 bases lying between them. CDR3 region: CASSFGGDPRDSPLHF. The CDR3, as DNA: TGTGCCAGCAGCTTTGGTGGGGACCCTAGGGATTCACCCCTCCACTTT.

For the CDR3, the DNA is TGTGCCAGCAGCTTGGCCGGGGACAGGGGAAGGTTGAATGGCTACACCTTC. Translation gives CASSLAGDRGRLNGYTF. This chain links TRBV5-6 with TRBJ1-2; TRBD1 matches at 10 bases. Per the germline V gene, CDR1 is SGHDT and CDR2 is YYEEEE. Trimming cost V 0 bases and J 6 bases; bases outside gene matches: 11. This CDR3 region has 17 residues.

This clonotype was seen more than once but under ten times. The chain is built from TRBV12-3 or TRBV12-4 and TRBJ1-2; the D is unclear. The CDR3 has 12 residues. V was shortened by 4 bases and J by 0 bases, with 3 bases between the two germline ends. DNA for the CDR3: TGTGCCAGCAGTTCAACTAACTATGGCTACACCTTC. Protein product: CASSSTNYGYTF.

The chain links TRBV7-2 to TRBJ2-5; possible D gene TRBD2, 5 bases. The CDR3 length is 14 residues. The germline gives CDR1 SGHTA, CDR2 FQGNSA. Trimming took off 4 bases at V and 2 bases at J, with 11 bases between the two ends. Here the CDR3 reads CASSWNAGQETQYF. The CDR3 region has the DNA TGTGCCAGCAGCTGGAACGCGGGTCAAGAGACCCAGTACTTC.

This sequence joins TRBV19 and TRBJ1-4, with 10 bases that match TRBD1. Germline CDR1 and CDR2: LNHDA and SQIVND (reference sequence). This CDR3 is built from 15 residues. The V and J ends lost 7 bases and 7 bases, in that order; junction bases with no gene match: 9. The CDR3 protein is CASIDPGTGVEKLFF. CDR3 DNA sequence: TGTGCCAGTATTGATCCCGGGACAGGGGTTGAAAAACTGTTTTTT.

The J gene is TRBJ2-2, the V gene TRBV7-8; D gene ambiguous. Germline V gives CDR1 SGHVS, CDR2 FQNEAQ. The CDR3 is 14 residues long. V lost 3 bases to trimming and J lost 1 base, with 6 bases between them. The CDR3 coding sequence is TGTGCCAGCAGCTTGGCCAGGAACACCGGGGAGCTGTTTTTT. It is translated as CASSLARNTGELFF.

This clonotype was counted a few times. The V gene is TRBV18, the J gene TRBJ1-6; the D is unclear. Germline CDR1 reads KGHSH; CDR2 reads LQKENI. V was clipped by 0 bases and J by 7 bases, with 10 bases between them. The CDR3 has 15 residues. CDR3 sequence reads: CASSPPLGGNSPLHF. For the CDR3, the DNA is TGTGCCAGCTCACCACCGCTAGGTGGGAATTCACCCCTCCACTTT.

This clonotype appeared many times. The rearrangement uses TRBV7-8 and TRBJ2-5; no definite D call. Per the germline V gene, CDR1 is SGHVS and CDR2 is FQNEAQ. V dropped 0 bases and J dropped 1 base, with 15 bases sitting between them. The CDR3 is 17 residues long. The CDR3 protein is CASSLALQQESQETQYF. Here the CDR3 DNA reads TGTGCCAGCAGCTTAGCGCTTCAGCAGGAGAGCCAAGAGACCCAGTACTTC.

The chain couples TRBV28 to TRBJ2-5; D is uncertain. The CDR3 has 13 amino acids. V was trimmed by 6 bases and J by 2 bases, leaving 10 bases between them. Per the germline V gene, CDR1 is MDHEN and CDR2 is SYDVKM. For the CDR3, the DNA is TGTGCCAGCAGCCGGGTAACACAAGAGACCCAGTACTTC. It is translated as CASSRVTQETQYF.

This chain connects TRBV20-1 to TRBJ1-3; D might be TRBD1 (5 bases). V gave up 7 bases and J gave up 0 bases, with 13 bases separating them. The CDR3 totals 14 residues. CDR1 and CDR2 (germline): DFQATT, SNEGSKA (reference sequence). The CDR3 here is CSGRGESSGNTIYF. In nucleotides, the CDR3 is TGCAGTGGCCGAGGGGAGAGCTCTGGAAACACCATATATTTT.

Ten or more counts support this clonotype. The chain uses TRBV7-2 and TRBJ2-3; TRBD2 agrees at 12 bases. CDR1 is SGHTA, CDR2 FQGNSA, per germline. The CDR3 consists of 14 residues. After removal of 6 bases from V and 6 bases from J, the junction contained 4 bases not matched to a gene. The chain's CDR3 is CASRTSGGTDTQYF. CDR3 bases: TGTGCCAGCAGAACTAGCGGGGGGACCGATACGCAGTATTTT.

The chain has TRBV12-3 or TRBV12-4 and TRBJ2-7; D may be TRBD1 or TRBD2 (5 bases each). The CDR3 has 13 residues. The V end was cut by 6 bases, the J end by 4 bases, with 13 bases between. CDR3 residues: CASRPGPLYEQYF. The CDR3 DNA sequence: TGTGCCAGCAGACCGGGACCTCTTTACGAGCAGTACTTC.